A single sample is the source of the 25 T cell receptor beta chains below, sequenced in a study of graft-versus-host responses after intestinal transplantation. Their antigens remain unidentified. Sequenced by immunoSEQ multiplex PCR; TCRdb stores in-frame clones only, minus some. The table records 85,000 to 100,000 clones, approximately 94% of them present only once. Material: unstimulated CD8+ T cells sorted from spleen or lymph node cells, obtained before intestinal transplant. The receptors originated from a human donor who received an intestinal transplant.

The rearrangement uses TRBV6-5 and TRBJ2-7; D gene unclear. CDR3 length: 14 residues. Deletions cut 2 bases from V and 1 base from J, with 9 bases between. The germline CDR1 and CDR2 sequences are MNHEY and SVGAGI. CDR3 sequence (DNA): TGTGCCAGCAGTTACCGCGGCGCTTCCTACGAGCAGTACTTC. Residues: CASSYRGASYEQYF.

This chain connects TRBV11-3 to TRBJ2-7; TRBD1 matches at 10 bases. Germline V gene lookup returns CDR1 SGHNT and CDR2 YENEEA. The CDR3 totals 12 residues. The V segment lost 6 bases and the J segment 5 bases; nucleotides outside the gene matches: 1. The CDR3 region is CASRDRGDEQYF. Written as DNA, the CDR3 is TGTGCCAGCAGGGACAGGGGGGACGAGCAGTACTTC.

CDR3 protein: CASSLRLAGADSPCVAKNIQYF. Written as DNA, the CDR3 is TGTGCCAGCAGCTTGCGACTAGCGGGGGCCGATTCCCCTTGCGTAGCCAAAAACATTCAGTACTTC. The J gene is TRBJ2-4, the V gene TRBV7-4, with 12 bases identical to TRBD2. This CDR3 has 22 amino acids. J gave up 0 bases and V 3 bases, and 18 bases lay outside the gene matches. Looked up from germline, CDR1 is SGHVT and CDR2 is SQSDAQ.

The J gene is TRBJ1-3, the V gene TRBV4-1, with D possibly being TRBD1 (6 bases). V dropped 2 bases and J dropped 0 bases, with 8 bases sitting between them. Germline CDR1 reads MGHRA; CDR2 reads YSYEKL. The CDR3 length is 15 residues. As DNA, the CDR3 is TGCGCCAGCAGCCAACAGGGGCCCTCTGGAAACACCATATATTTT. Residues: CASSQQGPSGNTIYF.

The chain links TRBV11-3 to TRBJ2-1, with 9 positions matching TRBD1. Germline lookup yields CDR1 SGHNT and CDR2 YENEEA. The length of the CDR3 is 14 residues. The ends lost 5 bases at V and 5 bases at J; junction bases unmatched: 4. The DNA of the CDR3 is TGTGCCAGCAGCCCCCGGGACAGGGACAATGAGCAGTTCTTC. It is translated as CASSPRDRDNEQFF.

This clone was seen a few times. The gene calls are TRBV7-9 and TRBJ1-2, with 7 positions matching TRBD1. Trimming took 6 bases from V and 7 from J; bases not matched to a gene: 8. Germline values: CDR1 SEHNR, CDR2 FQNEAQ (reference sequence). The CDR3 sequence is 13 residues long. CDR3 nucleotides: TGTGCCAGCAGGCCTACAGGGGAGAGTGGCTACACCTTC. As protein: CASRPTGESGYTF.

The chain carries TRBV7-7 and TRBJ2-5; D might be TRBD1 (6 bases). Germline V gene sequence: CDR1 SSHAT, CDR2 FNYEAQ (reference sequence). V was clipped by 0 bases and J by 0 bases, with 8 bases between them. The CDR3 sequence is 15 residues long. CDR3 coding DNA: TGTGCCAGCAGCTTAGCGGACAGCTACCAAGAGACCCAGTACTTC. Translating it yields CASSLADSYQETQYF.

The chain is built from TRBV21-1 and TRBJ2-1; the table assigns TRBD2, which was not confirmed against the DNA. TRBV21-1 is recorded as a pseudogene. CDR3 length equals 23 residues. CDR3 nucleotide sequence: TGTGCCAGCAGCAAAGATGACGGGGGAGGACTGGCGGGGGGTCCTAGCTCCTACAATGAGCAGTTCTTC. It yields the protein CASSKDDGGGLAGGPSSYNEQFF.

V gene TRBV7-2 combines with J gene TRBJ1-3, with D possibly being TRBD1 (5 bases). From germline, CDR1 is SGHTA and CDR2 FQGNSA. This CDR3 spans 14 amino acids. V shed 2 bases and J shed 4 bases, with 9 bases lying between them. The CDR3 DNA reads TGTGCCAGCAGCTTAACAGGAGACGGAAACACCATATATTTT. This gives the protein CASSLTGDGNTIYF.

CDR3 loop: CASSPKAGTASDEQFF. The CDR3 bases are TGTGCCAGCAGCCCAAAAGCCGGGACAGCGAGCGATGAGCAGTTCTTC. The V and J genes are TRBV7-8 and TRBJ2-1, with 7 bases fitting TRBD1. The trim removed 5 bases at V and 8 bases at J, leaving 15 bases unmatched. This CDR3 is 16 amino acids long. Germline CDR1 is SGHVS and CDR2 is FQNEAQ.

The chain combines TRBV7-9 with TRBJ2-7; 7 bases align to TRBD2. Germline V lookup: CDR1 SEHNR, CDR2 FQNEAQ (reference sequence). Trimming took 5 bases from V and 2 from J; bases not matched to a gene: 9. The CDR3 contains 15 residues. In nucleotides, the CDR3 is TGTGCCAGCAGCATTAACAGCGGGAATCCCTACGAGCAGTACTTC. The encoded protein is CASSINSGNPYEQYF.

V usage is TRBV29-1 and J usage is TRBJ1-1; 7 positions agree with TRBD1. Germline V lookup: CDR1 SQVTM, CDR2 ANQGSEA. The CDR3 runs 16 residues. The J segment lost 2 bases and the V segment lost 0 bases, leaving 9 bases of the junction unmatched. CDR3 sequence reads: CSVEDFGTAPNTEAFF. In nucleotides, the CDR3 is TGCAGCGTTGAAGATTTCGGGACAGCGCCAAACACTGAAGCTTTCTTT.

The V gene is TRBV30, the J gene TRBJ2-7, with 7 bases aligning to TRBD1. The CDR3 spans 14 residues. Germline CDR1 reads GTSNPN; CDR2 reads SVGIG (reference sequence). J was trimmed by 3 bases and V by 2 bases; bases with no gene match: 7. Here the CDR3 reads CAWSPGQWNYEQYF. As DNA, the CDR3 is TGTGCCTGGAGTCCGGGACAGTGGAACTACGAGCAGTACTTC. Full variable domain (missing parts from reference TRBV30 and TRBJ2-7): SQTIHQWPATLVQPVGSPLSLECTVEGTSNPNLYWYRQAAGRGLQLLFYSVGIGQISSEVPQNLSASRPQDRQFILSSKKLLLSDSGFYLCAWSPGQWNYEQYFGPGTRLTVT.

This rearrangement joins TRBV11-3 to TRBJ2-7; D not resolved. Trimming removed 0 bases from V and 4 bases from J, with 7 bases in between. CDR1 is SGHNT and CDR2 is YENEEA in the germline V gene. The CDR3 loop spans 13 amino acids. CDR3 in amino acids: CASSLDPEYEQYF. In DNA form, the CDR3 reads TGTGCCAGCAGCTTAGATCCGGAGTACGAGCAGTACTTC. Supplemented by reference TRBV11-3 and TRBJ2-7, the full variable domain reads EAGVVQSPRYKIIEKKQPVAFWCNPISGHNTLYWYLQNLGQGPELLIRYENEEAVDDSQLPKDRFSAERLKGVDSTLKIQPAELGDSAVYLCASSLDPEYEQYFGPGTRLTVT.

The V gene is TRBV11-2, the J gene TRBJ2-3; possible D gene TRBD2, 5 bases. Trimming removed 3 bases from V and 6 bases from J, with 16 bases in between. The CDR3 sequence is 15 residues long. Germline CDR1 reads SGHAT; CDR2 reads FQNNGV. The CDR3 reads CASSFSVHIPDTQYF. The CDR3 bases are TGTGCCAGCAGCTTTAGCGTCCACATCCCTGATACGCAGTATTTT.

This chain connects TRBV5-4 to TRBJ1-1; 9 positions match TRBD1. Germline values: CDR1 SGHNT, CDR2 YYREEE (reference sequence). Trimming cost V 3 bases and J 3 bases; bases outside gene matches: 9. The CDR3 has 16 residues. This chain's CDR3 is CASSYRGRGADTEAFF. CDR3 DNA: TGTGCCAGCAGCTACAGGGGGCGCGGAGCGGACACTGAAGCTTTCTTT.

The rearrangement links TRBV5-8 to TRBJ1-1, with a possible D match to TRBD1 (6 bases). Germline V gene data show CDR1 as SGHTS and CDR2 as YDEGEE. V lost 4 bases, J lost 0 bases, and 19 bases lay in between. CDR3 length: 17 amino acids. The DNA of the CDR3 is TGTGCCAGCAGCCCAACTCTGACAGGCTACGTGAACACTGAAGCTTTCTTT. It is translated as CASSPTLTGYVNTEAFF.

This clone is a singleton in its sample. J is TRBJ1-2 and V is TRBV30, with a tentative D call TRBD1 (5 bases). The CDR3 contains 11 residues. Germline V gene lookup returns CDR1 GTSNPN and CDR2 SVGIG (reference sequence). V shed 3 bases and J shed 7 bases, with 9 bases lying between them. For the CDR3, the DNA is TGTGCCTGGAGCGACAGTGTTGGCTACACCTTC. Its translation: CAWSDSVGYTF. The full variable domain, with the rest looked up from reference TRBV30 and TRBJ1-2, is SQTIHQWPATLVQPVGSPLSLECTVEGTSNPNLYWYRQAAGRGLQLLFYSVGIGQISSEVPQNLSASRPQDRQFILSSKKLLLSDSGFYLCAWSDSVGYTFGSGTRLTVV.

In DNA form, the CDR3 reads TGTGCCAGCAGTTCGACTGACAGGGCCGGTAATGAAAAACTGTTTTTT. This codes for CASSSTDRAGNEKLFF. The chain joins TRBV6-5 to TRBJ1-4; 7 nucleotides agree with TRBD1. Unmatched junction bases numbered 9, after V lost 4 bases and J lost 4 bases. CDR3 size: 16 residues. Germline V gene sequence: CDR1 MNHEY, CDR2 SVGAGI.

V is TRBV30 and J is TRBJ1-5; D might be TRBD1 (6 bases). V was shortened by 3 bases and J by 0 bases, with 12 bases between the two germline ends. Per the germline V gene, CDR1 is GTSNPN and CDR2 is SVGIG (reference sequence). This CDR3 comprises 15 residues. CDR3 nucleotides: TGTGCCTGGAGCGCCGGACAGATTAGCAATCAGCCCCAGCATTTT. Its translation: CAWSAGQISNQPQHF.

The chain links TRBV9 to TRBJ2-1, with 13 bases lining up with TRBD2. Germline V gives CDR1 SGDLS, CDR2 YYNGEE. With 1 base clipped from V and 9 bases from J, the junction kept 4 bases outside the gene matches. CDR3 size: 15 residues. The CDR3 DNA reads TGTGCCAGCAGCGTAACTAGCGGGGGGGCCGCTGAGCAGTTCTTC. As protein: CASSVTSGGAAEQFF.

The chain is built from TRBV27 and TRBJ1-2; 7 bases fit TRBD1. Trimming took 2 bases from V and 6 from J; bases not matched to a gene: 3. CDR3 size: 13 residues. Germline CDR1 MNHEY, CDR2 SMNVEV (reference sequence). The CDR3 DNA reads TGTGCCAGCAGTTTACCAGGGGGAGATGGCTACACCTTC. It is translated as CASSLPGGDGYTF.

The chain couples TRBV29-1 to TRBJ2-7; no firm D call. Germline CDR1 and CDR2: SQVTM and ANQGSEA. This CDR3 region has 13 residues. Trimming took off 6 bases at V and 1 base at J, with 13 bases between the two ends. Here the CDR3 reads CSVNRLGSYEQYF. DNA of the CDR3: TGCAGCGTGAATCGTCTCGGGTCCTACGAGCAGTACTTC.

The chain employs TRBV7-8 and TRBJ2-1; the match to TRBD2 covers 7 bases. The CDR3 has 19 amino acids. V shed 2 bases, J shed 4 bases, and the junction held 17 bases outside the gene matches. Germline CDR1 is SGHVS and CDR2 is FQNEAQ. Here the CDR3 DNA reads TGTGCCAGCAGCTTAAAAGGGACTACAGTAAGATTTAATTACAATGAGCAGTTCTTC. Amino acids: CASSLKGTTVRFNYNEQFF.

The V gene is TRBV5-1, the J gene TRBJ2-7; 7 positions match TRBD1. Per the germline V gene, CDR1 is SGHRS and CDR2 is YFSETQ. The CDR3 runs 15 residues. With 4 bases clipped from V and 6 bases from J, the junction kept 13 bases outside the gene matches. The CDR3 here is CASSDGTVDPGEQYF. The DNA of the CDR3 is TGCGCCAGCAGCGACGGGACAGTTGATCCGGGCGAGCAGTACTTC.